This record concerns one TCR beta chain sequence. What it binds is not known. The sample is drawn from a study of CD8+CD57+ T cells in acquired aplastic anemia. Study as a whole: On average, sorted CD4+ and CD8+ cells gave roughly 3 ug of DNA.

CDR3 and TCR beta VDJ profiling relied on genomic DNA as the template. TCRdb processed the reads anew with MiXCR; each CDR3 protein has one entry. The profile shows 250,000 to 350,000 distinct CDR3 sequences, 50% to 70% of them singletons. General study findings and limits: A set of some 28 CD8+ CDR3 sequences was shared between patients and controls, and these sequences appeared highly expressed in patients. Statistical testing detected no significant gap in CD8+ Simpson's diversity between patients and controls.

This sequence originates from a human donor with severe aplastic anemia or a healthy control (not recorded which). The source material was sorted CD4+, CD8+, or CD8+CD57+ T cells (not recorded which) from PBMCs.

The CDR3 sequence: CSAGAGGGYTDTQYF. The CDR3 nucleotides read TGCAGTGCTGGCGCAGGGGGGGGCTACACAGATACGCAGTATTTT. The chain has TRBV20-1 and TRBJ2-3; either TRBD1 or TRBD2 may supply D (7 bases each). Germline V lookup: CDR1 DFQATT, CDR2 SNEGSKA (reference sequence). The V end was cut by 5 bases, the J end by 2 bases, with 17 bases between. CDR3 length equals 15 residues.